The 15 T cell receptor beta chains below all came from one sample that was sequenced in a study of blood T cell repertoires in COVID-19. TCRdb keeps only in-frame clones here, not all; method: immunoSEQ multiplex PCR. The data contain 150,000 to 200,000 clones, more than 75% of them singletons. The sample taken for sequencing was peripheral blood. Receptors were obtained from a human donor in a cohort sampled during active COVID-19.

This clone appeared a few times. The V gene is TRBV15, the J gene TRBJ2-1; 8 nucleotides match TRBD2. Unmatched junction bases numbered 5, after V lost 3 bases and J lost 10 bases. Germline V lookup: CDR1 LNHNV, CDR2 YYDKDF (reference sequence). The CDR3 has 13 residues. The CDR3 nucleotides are TGTGCCACCAGCAGTTTAGCGGGGATGGAGCAGTTCTTC. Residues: CATSSLAGMEQFF.

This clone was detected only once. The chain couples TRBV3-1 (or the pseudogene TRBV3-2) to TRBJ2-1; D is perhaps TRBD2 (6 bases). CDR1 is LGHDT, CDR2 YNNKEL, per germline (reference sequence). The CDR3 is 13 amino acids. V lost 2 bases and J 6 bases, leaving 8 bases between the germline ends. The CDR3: CASSQQGGNEQFF. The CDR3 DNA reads TGTGCCAGCAGCCAACAGGGAGGCAATGAGCAGTTCTTC.

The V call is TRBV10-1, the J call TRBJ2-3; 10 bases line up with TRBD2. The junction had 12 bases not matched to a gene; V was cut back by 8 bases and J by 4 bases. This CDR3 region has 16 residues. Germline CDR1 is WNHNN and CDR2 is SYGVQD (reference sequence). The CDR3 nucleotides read TGCGCCAGCTCTCCCAGAGAGCGGGGGGGGTCAGATACGCAGTATTTT. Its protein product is CASSPRERGGSDTQYF.

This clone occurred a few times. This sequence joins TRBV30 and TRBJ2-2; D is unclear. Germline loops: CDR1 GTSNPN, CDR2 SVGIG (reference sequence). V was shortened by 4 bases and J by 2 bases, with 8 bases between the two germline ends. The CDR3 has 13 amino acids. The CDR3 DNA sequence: TGTGCCTGGACGGTACGAAACACCGGGGAGCTGTTTTTT. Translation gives CAWTVRNTGELFF.

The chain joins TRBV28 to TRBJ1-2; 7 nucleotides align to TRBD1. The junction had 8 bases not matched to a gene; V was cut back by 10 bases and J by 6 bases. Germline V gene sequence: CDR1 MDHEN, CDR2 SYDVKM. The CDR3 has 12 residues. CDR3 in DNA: TGTGCCACGCACAGGGGAAATGATGGCTACACCTTC. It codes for CATHRGNDGYTF.

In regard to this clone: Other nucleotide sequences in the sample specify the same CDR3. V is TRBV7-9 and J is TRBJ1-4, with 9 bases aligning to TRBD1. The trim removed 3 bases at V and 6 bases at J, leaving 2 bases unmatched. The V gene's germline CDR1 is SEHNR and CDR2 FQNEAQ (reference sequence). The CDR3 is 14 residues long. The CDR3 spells CASSLDRGDEKLFF. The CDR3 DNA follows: TGTGCCAGCAGCTTGGACAGGGGTGATGAAAAACTGTTTTTT.

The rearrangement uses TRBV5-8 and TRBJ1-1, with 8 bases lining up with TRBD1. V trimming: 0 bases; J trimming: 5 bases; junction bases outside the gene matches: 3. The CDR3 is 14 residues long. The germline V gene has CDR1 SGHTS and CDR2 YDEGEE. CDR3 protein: CASSLGTGKTEAFF. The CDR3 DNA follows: TGTGCCAGCAGCTTGGGGACAGGGAAGACTGAAGCTTTCTTT.

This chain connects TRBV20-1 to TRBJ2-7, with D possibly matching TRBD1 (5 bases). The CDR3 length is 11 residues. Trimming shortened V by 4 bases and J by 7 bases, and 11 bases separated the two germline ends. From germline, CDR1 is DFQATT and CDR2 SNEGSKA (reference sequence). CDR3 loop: CSAIGVGEQYF. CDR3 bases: TGCAGTGCTATAGGGGTCGGGGAGCAGTACTTC.

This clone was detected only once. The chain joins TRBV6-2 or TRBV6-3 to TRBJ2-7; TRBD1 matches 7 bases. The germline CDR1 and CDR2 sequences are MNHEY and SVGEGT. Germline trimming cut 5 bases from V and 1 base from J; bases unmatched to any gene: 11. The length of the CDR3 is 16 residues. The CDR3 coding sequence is TGTGCCAGCAGTCTCAGACCAGGACAGGCTTCCTACGAGCAGTACTTC. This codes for CASSLRPGQASYEQYF.

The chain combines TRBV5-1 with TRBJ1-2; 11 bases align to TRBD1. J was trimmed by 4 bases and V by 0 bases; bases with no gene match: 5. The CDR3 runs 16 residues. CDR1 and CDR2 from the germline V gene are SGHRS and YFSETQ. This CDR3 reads CASSLAAGQGAYGYTF. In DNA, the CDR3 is TGCGCCAGCAGCTTGGCAGCAGGACAGGGGGCCTATGGCTACACCTTC. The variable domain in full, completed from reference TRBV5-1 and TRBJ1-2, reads KAGVTQTPRYLIKTRGQQVTLSCSPISGHRSVSWYQQTPGQGLQFLFEYFSETQRNKGNFPGRFSGRQFSNSRSEMNVSTLELGDSALYLCASSLAAGQGAYGYTFGSGTRLTVV.

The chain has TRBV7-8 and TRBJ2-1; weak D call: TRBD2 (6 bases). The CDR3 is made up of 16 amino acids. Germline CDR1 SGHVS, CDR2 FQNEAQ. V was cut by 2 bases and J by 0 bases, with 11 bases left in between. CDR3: CASSLFTGSSYNEQFF. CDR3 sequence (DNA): TGTGCCAGCAGCTTATTCACCGGGAGCTCCTACAATGAGCAGTTCTTC.

CDR3 region: CASSFRTENTEAFF. The DNA for the CDR3 is TGTGCCAGCAGTTTCAGGACAGAGAACACTGAAGCTTTCTTT. The chain couples TRBV6-5 to TRBJ1-1; D perhaps matches TRBD1 (6 bases). This CDR3 comprises 14 residues. The V gene lost 4 bases and the J gene lost 1 base, with 10 bases spanning the gap. Per the germline V gene, CDR1 is MNHEY and CDR2 is SVGAGI.

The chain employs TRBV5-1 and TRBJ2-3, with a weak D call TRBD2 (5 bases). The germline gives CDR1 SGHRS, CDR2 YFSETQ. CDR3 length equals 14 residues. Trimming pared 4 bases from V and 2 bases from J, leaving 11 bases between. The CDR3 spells CASSDTGITDTQYF. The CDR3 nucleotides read TGCGCCAGCAGCGATACCGGGATCACAGATACGCAGTATTTT.

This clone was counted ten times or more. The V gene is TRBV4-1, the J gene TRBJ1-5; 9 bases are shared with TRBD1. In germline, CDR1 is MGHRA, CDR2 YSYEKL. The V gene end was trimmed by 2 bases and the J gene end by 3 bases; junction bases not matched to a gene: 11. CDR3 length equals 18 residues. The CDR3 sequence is CASSQLVRGTGSNQPQHF. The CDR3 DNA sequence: TGCGCCAGCAGCCAACTGGTAAGAGGGACAGGGTCCAATCAGCCCCAGCATTTT.

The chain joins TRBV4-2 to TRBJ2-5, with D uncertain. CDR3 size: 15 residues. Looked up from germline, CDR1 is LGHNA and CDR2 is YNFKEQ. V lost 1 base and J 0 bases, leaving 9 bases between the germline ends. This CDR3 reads CASSQGGDYQETQYF. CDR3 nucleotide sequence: TGTGCCAGCAGCCAAGGTGGCGACTACCAAGAGACCCAGTACTTC.